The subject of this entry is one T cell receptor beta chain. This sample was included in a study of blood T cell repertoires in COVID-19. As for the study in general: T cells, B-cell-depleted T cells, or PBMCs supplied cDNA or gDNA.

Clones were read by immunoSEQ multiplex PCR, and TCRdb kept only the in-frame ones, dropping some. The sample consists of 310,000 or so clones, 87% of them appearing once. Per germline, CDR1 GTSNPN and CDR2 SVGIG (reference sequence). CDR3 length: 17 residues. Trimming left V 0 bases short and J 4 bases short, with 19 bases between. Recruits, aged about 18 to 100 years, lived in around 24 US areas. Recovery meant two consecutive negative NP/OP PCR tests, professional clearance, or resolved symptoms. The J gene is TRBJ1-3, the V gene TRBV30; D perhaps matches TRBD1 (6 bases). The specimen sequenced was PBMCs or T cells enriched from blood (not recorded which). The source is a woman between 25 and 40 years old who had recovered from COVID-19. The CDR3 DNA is TGTGCCTGGAGTGTATCTCCTCACAGGGCGTACGGAAACACCATATATTTT. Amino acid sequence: CAWSVSPHRAYGNTIYF.